Below, 31 T cell receptor beta chains from the same sample are listed, as sequenced in a study of T cell responses to AZD1222 COVID-19 vaccine. Here immunoSEQ multiplex PCR was the method, and the copy in TCRdb shows in-frame clones only, minus some. The sample records over 150,000 clones, about 88% being singletons. Sequences were derived from peripheral blood, sampled on day 0 of AZD1222 vaccination. The receptors stem from an adult in good health.

V gene TRBV25-1 combines with J gene TRBJ2-2; D ambiguous. This CDR3 comprises 15 residues. V was clipped by 3 bases and J by 6 bases, with 14 bases between them. The germline V gene has CDR1 MGHDK and CDR2 SYGVNS. CDR3: CASSDPKGVSGELFF. In DNA, the CDR3 is TGTGCCAGCAGTGACCCCAAGGGTGTATCCGGGGAGCTGTTTTTT.

CDR3: CASSSGAGLSGNTIYF. In DNA, the CDR3 is TGTGCCAGCAGCTCGGGGGCAGGTCTCTCTGGAAACACCATATATTTT. The gene calls are TRBV5-8 and TRBJ1-3; possibly TRBD1 for D (6 bases). The CDR3 extends over 16 amino acids. The germline V gene encodes CDR1 SGHTS and CDR2 YDEGEE. V was shortened by 3 bases and J by 0 bases, with 13 bases between the two germline ends.

The V call is TRBV7-9, the J call TRBJ2-5; D may be TRBD1 or TRBD2 (5 bases each). In germline, CDR1 is SEHNR, CDR2 FQNEAQ (reference sequence). The CDR3 consists of 12 residues. In nucleotides, the CDR3 is TGTGCTGTGAGGGGAAAAGAAGAGACCCAGTACTTC. This sequence encodes CAVRGKEETQYF.

This clone was found once. The V and J genes are TRBV28 and TRBJ2-7; 10 nucleotides align to TRBD2. The germline V gene has CDR1 MDHEN and CDR2 SYDVKM. CDR3 length: 13 amino acids. Unmatched junction bases numbered 3, after V lost 9 bases and J lost 1 base. The CDR3 protein is CASTSGASYEQYF. The CDR3 nucleotides are TGTGCCAGTACTAGCGGGGCTTCCTACGAGCAGTACTTC. The variable domain in full, completed from reference TRBV28 and TRBJ2-7, reads DVKVTQSSRYLVKRTGEKVFLECVQDMDHENMFWYRQDPGLGLRLIYFSYDVKMKEKGDIPEGYSVSREKKERFSLILESASTNQTSMYLCASTSGASYEQYFGPGTRLTVT.

V and J are TRBV10-3 and TRBJ1-3; D call uncertain. With 10 bases removed from V and 0 bases from J, the gap between germline ends came to 7 bases. CDR1 ENHRY and CDR2 SYGVKD come from the germline V gene. This CDR3 spans 12 amino acids. CDR3 sequence: CATEGSGNTIYF. The DNA of the CDR3 is TGTGCCACCGAGGGCTCTGGAAACACCATATATTTT.

This rearrangement joins TRBV6-5 to TRBJ1-4; D gene uncertain. Trimming stripped 5 bases from V and 8 bases from J, with 15 bases between. CDR3 size: 14 residues. The V gene's germline CDR1 is MNHEY and CDR2 SVGAGI. CDR3 nucleotide sequence: TGTGCCAGCAGTCCCGTGGGGTTAGGAGAAAAACTGTTTTTT. Amino acids: CASSPVGLGEKLFF.

The V and J genes are TRBV28 and TRBJ1-4, with 8 bases fitting TRBD1. Germline CDR1 MDHEN, CDR2 SYDVKM. The CDR3 extends over 14 amino acids. The junction had 6 bases not matched to a gene; V was cut back by 7 bases and J by 5 bases. CDR3: CASITTGANEKLFF. For the CDR3, the DNA is TGTGCCAGCATCACGACAGGGGCGAATGAAAAACTGTTTTTT.

This chain connects TRBV24-1 to TRBJ2-3; 7 nucleotides line up with TRBD2. Germline V gene lookup returns CDR1 KGHDR and CDR2 SFDVKD. The J segment lost 0 bases and the V segment lost 3 bases, leaving 5 bases of the junction unmatched. The CDR3 has 16 amino acids. CDR3 loop: CATSDGKAGSTDTQYF. The CDR3 nucleotides are TGTGCCACCAGTGATGGGAAAGCGGGGAGCACAGATACGCAGTATTTT.

The V gene is TRBV5-4, the J gene TRBJ1-2, with 7 bases lining up with TRBD1. The CDR3 runs 17 residues. Per the germline V gene, CDR1 is SGHNT and CDR2 is YYREEE (reference sequence). The trim removed 3 bases at V and 8 bases at J, leaving 19 bases unmatched. The CDR3 loop is CASSSDTHRGTTFGYTF. The CDR3 nucleotides read TGTGCCAGCAGCTCGGATACTCACAGGGGAACTACGTTCGGCTACACCTTC.

The chain has TRBV5-1 and TRBJ2-1; D may be TRBD2 (6 bases). The CDR3 spans 17 residues. Germline values: CDR1 SGHRS, CDR2 YFSETQ. Trimming took off 0 bases at V and 6 bases at J, with 19 bases between the two ends. The CDR3 sequence is CASSLADLLAGRNEQFF. In DNA, the CDR3 is TGCGCCAGCAGCTTGGCTGATCTGCTGGCGGGGCGCAATGAGCAGTTCTTC.

CDR3 bases: TGTGCCTGGAGTATTACCTTGGGGCAAGTAATCTATGGCTACACCTTC. Its protein is CAWSITLGQVIYGYTF. V is TRBV30 and J is TRBJ1-2; maybe TRBD1 (5 bases). The germline V and J ends were trimmed by 2 bases and 4 bases, with 20 bases remaining between them. The V gene's germline CDR1 is GTSNPN and CDR2 SVGIG (reference sequence). The CDR3 covers 16 residues.

The V gene is TRBV5-1, the J gene TRBJ2-5; D is perhaps TRBD2 (5 bases). The CDR3 covers 14 residues. From germline, CDR1 is SGHRS and CDR2 YFSETQ. V lost 4 bases to trimming and J lost 2 bases, with 12 bases between them. CDR3 sequence: CASSRDSEQETQYF. Here the CDR3 DNA reads TGCGCCAGCAGCCGGGATTCGGAACAAGAGACCCAGTACTTC.

The chain has TRBV28 and TRBJ2-1; 7 nucleotides line up with TRBD1. J gave up 2 bases and V 5 bases, and 0 bases lay outside the gene matches. The CDR3 totals 13 residues. Germline V CDR1 and CDR2: MDHEN, SYDVKM. For the CDR3, the DNA is TGTGCCAGCAGTACAGGGGCCTACAATGAGCAGTTCTTC. This encodes CASSTGAYNEQFF. The whole variable domain, filled in from reference TRBV28 and TRBJ2-1, reads DVKVTQSSRYLVKRTGEKVFLECVQDMDHENMFWYRQDPGLGLRLIYFSYDVKMKEKGDIPEGYSVSREKKERFSLILESASTNQTSMYLCASSTGAYNEQFFGPGTRLTVL.

Of note for this clone: The sample holds other DNA sequences that translate to the same CDR3. The J gene is TRBJ1-1, the V gene TRBV7-2; TRBD1 aligns across 7 bases. In germline, CDR1 is SGHTA, CDR2 FQGNSA. V lost 2 bases and J lost 2; bases outside the gene matches: 2. CDR3 size: 14 residues. CDR3 loop: CASSLRTGNTEAFF. The CDR3, as DNA: TGTGCCAGCAGCTTAAGGACAGGTAACACTGAAGCTTTCTTT.

The gene calls are TRBV4-3 and TRBJ2-7, with D perhaps TRBD2 (7 bases). CDR1 is LGHNA, CDR2 YSLEER, per germline. This CDR3 spans 20 amino acids. The V end was cut by 0 bases, the J end by 2 bases, with 26 bases between. In nucleotides, the CDR3 is TGCGCCAGCAGCCAAGAGACCTTCCCGAGGGGGGGGTTCGTGGCCTACGAGCAGTACTTC. Translating it yields CASSQETFPRGGFVAYEQYF.

The V call is TRBV4-3, the J call TRBJ2-2, with 7 bases that match TRBD1. This CDR3 is built from 15 residues. The V and J ends lost 0 bases and 4 bases, in that order; junction bases with no gene match: 2. The germline CDR1 and CDR2 sequences are LGHNA and YSLEER. CDR3 DNA: TGCGCCAGCAGCCAAGAGGCAGGGGGCACCGGGGAGCTGTTTTTT. Translation gives CASSQEAGGTGELFF.

The table lists this clone with a count of one. The CDR3 region is CASEPDTQYF. CDR3 DNA: TGTGCCAGCGAGCCGGATACGCAGTATTTT. The chain employs TRBV7-9 and TRBJ2-3; the D is unclear. V lost 8 bases and J 6 bases, leaving 6 bases between the germline ends. The CDR3 has 10 amino acids. The germline CDR1 and CDR2 sequences are SEHNR and FQNEAQ (reference sequence).

This sequence joins TRBV7-2 and TRBJ2-1, with D unresolved. The CDR3 has 12 amino acids. Looked up from germline, CDR1 is SGHTA and CDR2 is FQGNSA. With 5 bases removed from V and 6 bases from J, the gap between germline ends came to 8 bases. DNA for the CDR3: TGTGCCAGCAGCCGCTCCACCAATGAGCAGTTCTTC. Its translation: CASSRSTNEQFF. The variable domain in full, with the rest retrieved from reference TRBV7-2 and TRBJ2-1, is GAGVSQSPSNKVTEKGKDVELRCDPISGHTALYWYRQSLGQGLEFLIYFQGNSAPDKSGLPSDRFSAERTGGSVSTLTIQRTQQEDSAVYLCASSRSTNEQFFGPGTRLTVL.

This chain connects TRBV23-1 to TRBJ1-1; D is perhaps TRBD1 (5 bases). TRBV23-1 is filed as an ORF, its function uncertain. CDR3 length: 16 amino acids. Trimming removed 1 base at V and 5 bases at J, with 17 bases between. CDR3 amino acids: CASSQLGGLRVTEAFF. The CDR3 coding sequence is TGCGCCAGCAGTCAATTGGGTGGGCTCAGGGTAACTGAAGCTTTCTTT.

The rearrangement joins TRBV21-1 to TRBJ1-2. TRBV21-1 counts as a pseudogene. This CDR3 contains 17 residues. CDR3 bases: TGTGCCAGCAGCAAGGTAAGAAGGGGAGAGTTTAACTATGGCTACACCTTC. This sequence encodes CASSKVRRGEFNYGYTF.

V gene TRBV5-1 combines with J gene TRBJ2-1; 9 nucleotides align to TRBD2. The CDR3 sequence is 14 residues long. Germline V gene sequence: CDR1 SGHRS, CDR2 YFSETQ. V lost 3 bases, J lost 5 bases, and 3 bases stayed unmatched. In DNA, the CDR3 is TGCGCCAGCAGCTCTCGGACTAGCGACAATGAGCAGTTCTTC. Amino acid sequence: CASSSRTSDNEQFF.

The V gene is TRBV5-5, the J gene TRBJ1-2, with D uncertain. The V gene's germline CDR1 is SGHKS and CDR2 YYEKEE (reference sequence). The CDR3 has 14 amino acids. Trimming pared 0 bases from V and 3 bases from J, leaving 9 bases between. DNA of the CDR3: TGTGCCAGCAGCTTGGCCTTAGAATACTATGGCTACACCTTC. Translating it yields CASSLALEYYGYTF.

The chain joins TRBV19 to TRBJ2-1, with TRBD2 identical over 13 bases. The trim removed 4 bases at V and 6 bases at J, leaving 9 bases unmatched. This CDR3 has 17 residues. Germline V gives CDR1 LNHDA, CDR2 SQIVND (reference sequence). CDR3 DNA sequence: TGTGCCAGTAGTAGACTAGCGGGAGGCGCCATTCGCAATGAGCAGTTCTTC. It encodes CASSRLAGGAIRNEQFF.

This chain links TRBV2 with TRBJ1-6; no reliable D call. The germline gives CDR1 SNHLY, CDR2 FYNNEI. The CDR3 has 14 residues. Trimming removed 4 bases from V and 8 bases from J, with 12 bases in between. CDR3 in DNA: TGTGCCAGCAGTGGGGCCGCCCAGGATTCACCCCTCCACTTT. Translated, it gives CASSGAAQDSPLHF.

The rearrangement uses TRBV6-2 or TRBV6-3 and TRBJ2-2; the match to TRBD2 covers 11 bases. Germline V CDR1 and CDR2: MNHEY, SVGEGT. Unmatched junction bases numbered 6, after V lost 6 bases and J lost 0 bases. CDR3 length: 17 residues. CDR3 amino acids: CASSLTSGGPNTGELFF. The CDR3 region has the DNA TGTGCCAGCAGCCTAACTAGCGGGGGACCGAACACCGGGGAGCTGTTTTTT.

V gene TRBV19 combines with J gene TRBJ2-1; TRBD2 is a possible D gene (7 bases). V was pared by 9 bases and J by 9 bases, with 24 bases between. The CDR3 spans 15 residues. Germline CDR1 reads LNHDA; CDR2 reads SQIVND (reference sequence). Written as DNA, the CDR3 is TGTGCCAGCCACCCTCGCGTGGGGGGGCTTAGTGAGCAGTTCTTC. Encoded protein: CASHPRVGGLSEQFF.

J is TRBJ1-1 and V is TRBV4-1; maybe TRBD1 (5 bases). The CDR3 sequence is 15 residues long. Germline-derived CDR1 and CDR2 are MGHRA and YSYEKL. Trimming shortened V by 0 bases and J by 4 bases, and 12 bases separated the two germline ends. This chain's CDR3 is CASSQEGGRSTEAFF. The CDR3, as DNA: TGCGCCAGCAGCCAAGAGGGGGGGAGGAGCACTGAAGCTTTCTTT.

The chain joins TRBV10-3 to TRBJ1-1; the D gene is possibly TRBD1 (6 bases). Germline V gives CDR1 ENHRY, CDR2 SYGVKD. The CDR3 length is 14 residues. V was shortened by 7 bases and J by 2 bases, with 14 bases between the two germline ends. CDR3 sequence reads: CAITPGGGNTEAFF. The CDR3 bases are TGTGCCATCACCCCAGGAGGGGGAAACACTGAAGCTTTCTTT.

This sequence joins TRBV4-1 and TRBJ2-1; D might be TRBD1 or TRBD2, each matching 5 bases. V lost 3 bases and J 10 bases, leaving 13 bases between the germline ends. The CDR3 runs 13 residues. Germline CDR1 is MGHRA and CDR2 is YSYEKL. The DNA of the CDR3 is TGCGCCAGCAGCCAGGGGGTTGGCTGGGAGCAGTTCTTC. Translation gives CASSQGVGWEQFF.

The chain combines TRBV5-1 with TRBJ1-4; D might be TRBD1 (5 bases). The V gene lost 6 bases and the J gene lost 2 bases, with 20 bases spanning the gap. CDR3 size: 17 residues. Germline V gene lookup returns CDR1 SGHRS and CDR2 YFSETQ. The CDR3 reads CASTLLWGRATNEKLFF. The CDR3 nucleotides are TGCGCCAGCACCCTACTCTGGGGGAGGGCGACTAATGAAAAACTGTTTTTT. Full variable domain (remainder filled in from reference TRBV5-1 and TRBJ1-4): KAGVTQTPRYLIKTRGQQVTLSCSPISGHRSVSWYQQTPGQGLQFLFEYFSETQRNKGNFPGRFSGRQFSNSRSEMNVSTLELGDSALYLCASTLLWGRATNEKLFFGSGTQLSVL.

The chain employs TRBV5-8 and TRBJ2-7; D is unclear. Germline-derived CDR1 and CDR2 are SGHTS and YDEGEE. Trimming removed 1 base at V and 1 base at J, with 3 bases between. This CDR3 has 12 amino acids. The CDR3 nucleotides read TGTGCCAGCAGCTTGAGGTCCTACGAGCAGTACTTC. It specifies CASSLRSYEQYF.